These 8 T cell receptor beta chains share one sample of origin, sequenced in a study of T cell responses to AZD1222 COVID-19 vaccine. Clones were read by immunoSEQ multiplex PCR, and TCRdb kept only the in-frame ones, dropping some. The table has tens of thousands of clones, 80% seen once. The specimen was peripheral blood, collected on day 0 of AZD1222 vaccination. Every receptor here comes from an adult in good health.

This chain links TRBV7-8 with TRBJ1-2; unclear D gene. The CDR3 runs 13 residues. Germline loops: CDR1 SGHVS, CDR2 FQNEAQ. The V gene lost 3 bases and the J gene lost 4 bases, with 9 bases spanning the gap. Here the CDR3 reads CASSLVQSYGYTF. CDR3 DNA: TGTGCCAGCAGCTTGGTCCAGAGCTATGGCTACACCTTC.

The V and J genes are TRBV9 and TRBJ2-7, with 10 bases matching TRBD2. Germline CDR1 and CDR2: SGDLS and YYNGEE. The junction had 7 bases not matched to a gene; V was cut back by 0 bases and J by 1 base. CDR3 length: 17 amino acids. The chain's CDR3 is CASSVGGGTSVSYEQYF. CDR3 nucleotide sequence: TGTGCCAGCAGCGTAGGTGGGGGGACTAGCGTTTCCTACGAGCAGTACTTC.

CDR3 bases: TGCAGCGGCCGACCAGCCACTGAAGCTTTCTTT. Amino acid sequence: CSGRPATEAFF. The J gene is TRBJ1-1, the V gene TRBV29-1; the D is unclear. Trimming took off 7 bases at V and 4 bases at J, with 10 bases between the two ends. The CDR3 totals 11 residues. Germline CDR1 and CDR2: SQVTM and ANQGSEA.

This chain uses TRBV19 with TRBJ2-1; TRBD2 aligns across 15 bases. The ends lost 7 bases at V and 4 bases at J; junction bases unmatched: 5. This CDR3 has 16 amino acids. Germline lookup yields CDR1 LNHDA and CDR2 SQIVND (reference sequence). The CDR3 sequence is CASNGGLAGGYNEQFF. For the CDR3, the DNA is TGTGCCAGTAATGGCGGACTAGCGGGAGGGTACAATGAGCAGTTCTTC. The variable domain in full, with the rest retrieved from reference TRBV19 and TRBJ2-1, is DGGITQSPKYLFRKEGQNVTLSCEQNLNHDAMYWYRQDPGQGLRLIYYSQIVNDFQKGDIAEGYSVSREKKESFPLTVTSAQKNPTAFYLCASNGGLAGGYNEQFFGPGTRLTVL.

V usage is TRBV6-6 and J usage is TRBJ2-7; D is ambiguous. This CDR3 region has 16 residues. CDR1 and CDR2 (germline): MNHNY, SVGAGI (reference sequence). Between the trimmed V and J ends, which lost 6 bases and 0 bases, there was a span of 18 bases. The CDR3 region is CASSPEQLFFSYEQYF. The DNA of the CDR3 is TGTGCCAGCAGCCCAGAGCAATTATTTTTCTCCTACGAGCAGTACTTC.

The V call is TRBV2, the J call TRBJ1-5; TRBD1 is a possible D gene (6 bases). The V and J ends lost 6 bases and 6 bases respectively, with 15 bases between them. Germline CDR1 and CDR2: SNHLY and FYNNEI. The CDR3 covers 14 residues. CDR3: CASSRQGRGQPQHF. The CDR3 DNA follows: TGTGCCAGCAGCCGTCAGGGGAGAGGTCAGCCCCAGCATTTT.

This chain connects TRBV27 to TRBJ1-1; D uncertain. The germline gives CDR1 MNHEY, CDR2 SMNVEV (reference sequence). The CDR3 has 14 amino acids. The V end was cut by 3 bases, the J end by 0 bases, with 8 bases between. The CDR3 protein is CASSFSHLNTEAFF. The CDR3 coding sequence is TGTGCCAGCAGTTTCTCACACCTGAACACTGAAGCTTTCTTT.

This clone was seen a handful of times. The chain recombines TRBV24-1 with TRBJ1-5; 11 nucleotides agree with TRBD1. The CDR3 is 16 residues long. The ends lost 4 bases at V and 7 bases at J; junction bases unmatched: 8. Germline-derived CDR1 and CDR2 are KGHDR and SFDVKD. CDR3 nucleotide sequence: TGTGCCACCAGTGAAGCGGGACAGGGGGAAGGGCAGCCCCAGCATTTT. Its translation: CATSEAGQGEGQPQHF.